These 13 T cell receptor beta chains were sequenced from one sample in a study of OX40 agonist ivuxolimab in advanced cancers. TCRdb's copy holds only in-frame clones and misses some; the assay was immunoSEQ multiplex PCR. The sample comprises about 68,000 clones, about nine tenths of which are singletons, and around 0.28% rests with the top ten. The sequencing here drew on CD4+ or CD8+ T cells sorted from blood, taken in a trial of the OX40 agonist ivuxolimab. All receptors derive from an adult with an advanced solid tumor such as melanoma, head and neck, liver or kidney cancer.

This chain connects TRBV29-1 to TRBJ1-5, with TRBD1 matching over 8 bases. The trim removed 4 bases at V and 2 bases at J, leaving 7 bases unmatched. Germline lookup yields CDR1 SQVTM and CDR2 ANQGSEA. This CDR3 has 15 residues. CDR3 in amino acids: CSVAISGQGNQPQHF. Written as DNA, the CDR3 is TGCAGCGTTGCTATATCGGGACAGGGCAATCAGCCCCAGCATTTT.

This clone has a single count. The chain links TRBV27 to TRBJ2-1, with a tentative D call TRBD1 (5 bases). Per the germline V gene, CDR1 is MNHEY and CDR2 is SMNVEV (reference sequence). CDR3 length equals 15 residues. V was clipped by 2 bases and J by 0 bases, with 8 bases between them. CDR3 residues: CASSLRQSSYNEQFF. CDR3 bases: TGTGCCAGCAGTTTACGACAGAGCTCCTACAATGAGCAGTTCTTC.

This clone is a singleton in its sample. The genes are TRBV28 and TRBJ2-3; no clear D gene. Germline CDR1 and CDR2: MDHEN and SYDVKM. The CDR3 length is 12 residues. V was clipped by 4 bases and J by 6 bases, with 8 bases between them. The chain's CDR3 is CASSSSHDTQYF. The CDR3 DNA reads as TGTGCCAGCAGTTCCTCCCACGATACGCAGTATTTT.

The V gene is TRBV5-8, the J gene TRBJ1-1, with D tentatively TRBD1 (6 bases). Germline CDR1 is SGHTS and CDR2 is YDEGEE. This CDR3 is built from 14 residues. Between the trimmed V and J ends, which lost 0 bases and 7 bases, there was a span of 13 bases. The CDR3 coding sequence is TGTGCCAGCAGCTTGGAACAGGGAGTGAATGAAGCTTTCTTT. The encoded protein is CASSLEQGVNEAFF.

CDR3 residues: CASSLGTLPNEKLFF. In DNA, the CDR3 is TGTGCCAGCAGCTTAGGGACACTGCCTAATGAAAAACTGTTTTTT. The V and J genes are TRBV11-2 and TRBJ1-4; weak D call: TRBD1 (5 bases). V was shortened by 1 base and J by 3 bases, with 9 bases between the two germline ends. This CDR3 has 15 residues. In germline, CDR1 is SGHAT, CDR2 FQNNGV.

The chain employs TRBV27 and TRBJ2-3; D gene ambiguous. The V and J ends lost 4 bases and 6 bases respectively, with 17 bases between them. Germline CDR1 is MNHEY and CDR2 is SMNVEV (reference sequence). The CDR3 has 15 residues. The CDR3 sequence is CASSSLPVRPDTQYF. The CDR3 DNA is TGTGCCAGCAGTTCGCTTCCGGTTCGGCCGGATACGCAGTATTTT.

There are a few counts of this clone. In DNA form, the CDR3 reads TGTGCCAGCAGATTAGGGAGTCAGCCCCAGCATTTT. This translates into CASRLGSQPQHF. The chain joins TRBV28 to TRBJ1-5, with D unresolved. Germline V lookup: CDR1 MDHEN, CDR2 SYDVKM. The CDR3 totals 12 residues. Trimming removed 6 bases at V and 6 bases at J, with 9 bases between. Full variable domain (outside the CDR3, taken from reference TRBV28 and TRBJ1-5): DVKVTQSSRYLVKRTGEKVFLECVQDMDHENMFWYRQDPGLGLRLIYFSYDVKMKEKGDIPEGYSVSREKKERFSLILESASTNQTSMYLCASRLGSQPQHFGDGTRLSIL.

The chain carries TRBV5-1 and TRBJ1-2, with TRBD1 matching 10 bases. Per germline, CDR1 SGHRS and CDR2 YFSETQ. V shed 5 bases, J shed 7 bases, and the junction held 11 bases outside the gene matches. This CDR3 has 15 residues. The chain's CDR3 is CASRVTTGGAGGYTF. The CDR3 DNA reads TGCGCCAGCAGGGTAACGACAGGGGGCGCGGGTGGCTACACCTTC.

The J gene is TRBJ2-7, the V gene TRBV6-6; TRBD2 might be the D (6 bases). This CDR3 has 13 residues. Germline loops: CDR1 MNHNY, CDR2 SVGAGI (reference sequence). Trimming took 5 bases from V and 7 from J, leaving 15 bases between them. Written as DNA, the CDR3 is TGTGCCAGCAGTCCAGGGAGGACGGGGGAGCAGTACTTC. It yields the protein CASSPGRTGEQYF.

This clone was detected only a few times. The identical CDR3 is also encoded by other nucleotide sequences in the sample. The gene calls are TRBV9 and TRBJ1-1; the D is unclear. The CDR3 totals 13 residues. Germline assignment: CDR1 SGDLS and CDR2 YYNGEE. The V and J ends lost 0 bases and 0 bases respectively, with 3 bases between them. CDR3 nucleotides: TGTGCCAGCAGCGTAGAGGTGAACACTGAAGCTTTCTTT. This encodes CASSVEVNTEAFF.

This rearrangement joins TRBV2 to TRBJ1-2; D possibly corresponds to TRBD1 (5 bases). In germline, CDR1 is SNHLY, CDR2 FYNNEI. The CDR3 runs 15 residues. V was cut by 6 bases and J by 0 bases, with 14 bases left in between. The CDR3 coding sequence is TGTGCCAGCAGACCAGACAGAGCGCCTAACTATGGCTACACCTTC. It is translated as CASRPDRAPNYGYTF. Filled out from reference TRBV2 and TRBJ1-2, the complete variable domain reads EPEVTQTPSHQVTQMGQEVILRCVPISNHLYFYWYRQILGQKVEFLVSFYNNEISEKSEIFDDQFSVERPDGSNFTLKIRSTKLEDSAMYFCASRPDRAPNYGYTFGSGTRLTVV.

This chain links TRBV5-8 with TRBJ1-1, with D tentatively TRBD1 (6 bases). The germline CDR1 and CDR2 sequences are SGHTS and YDEGEE. V was clipped by 4 bases and J by 2 bases, with 12 bases between them. This CDR3 has 14 amino acids. This CDR3 is CASSPGQFNTEAFF. CDR3 nucleotides: TGTGCCAGCAGCCCCGGACAGTTTAACACTGAAGCTTTCTTT.

This clone was recorded once. The J gene is TRBJ2-5, the V gene TRBV5-1, with a possible D match to TRBD2 (5 bases). V lost 10 bases, J lost 5 bases, and 9 bases lay in between. The CDR3 extends over 10 amino acids. Per the germline V gene, CDR1 is SGHRS and CDR2 is YFSETQ. The CDR3 nucleotides are TGCGCCGCTCCGGGGGAGACCCAGTACTTC. It specifies CAAPGETQYF.